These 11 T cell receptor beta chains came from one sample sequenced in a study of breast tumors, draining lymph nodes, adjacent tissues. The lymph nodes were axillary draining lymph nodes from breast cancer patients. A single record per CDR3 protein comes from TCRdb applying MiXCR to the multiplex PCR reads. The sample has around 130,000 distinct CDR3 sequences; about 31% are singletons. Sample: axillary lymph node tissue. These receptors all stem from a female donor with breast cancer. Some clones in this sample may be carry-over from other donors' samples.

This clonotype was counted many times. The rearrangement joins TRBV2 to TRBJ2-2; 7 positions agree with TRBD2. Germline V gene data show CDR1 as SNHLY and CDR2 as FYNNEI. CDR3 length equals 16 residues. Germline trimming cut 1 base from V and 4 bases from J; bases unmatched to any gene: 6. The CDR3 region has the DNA TGTGCCAGCAGTGAAGAGGACGGGGGGACCACCGGGGAGCTGTTTTTT. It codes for CASSEEDGGTTGELFF.

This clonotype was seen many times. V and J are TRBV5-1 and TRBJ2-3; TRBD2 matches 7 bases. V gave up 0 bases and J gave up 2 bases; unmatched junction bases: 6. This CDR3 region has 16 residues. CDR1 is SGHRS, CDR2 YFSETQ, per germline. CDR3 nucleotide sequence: TGCGCCAGCAGCTTGGGAACTAGCGCCTACACAGATACGCAGTATTTT. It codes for CASSLGTSAYTDTQYF.

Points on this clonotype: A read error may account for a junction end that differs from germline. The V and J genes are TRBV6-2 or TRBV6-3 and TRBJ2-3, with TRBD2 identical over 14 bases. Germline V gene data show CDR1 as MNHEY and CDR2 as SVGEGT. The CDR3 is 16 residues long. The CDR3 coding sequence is TGTGCCAGCAGTACGCGGACTAGCGGGGGGACACTTACGCAGTTTTTT. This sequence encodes CASSTRTSGGTLTQFF.

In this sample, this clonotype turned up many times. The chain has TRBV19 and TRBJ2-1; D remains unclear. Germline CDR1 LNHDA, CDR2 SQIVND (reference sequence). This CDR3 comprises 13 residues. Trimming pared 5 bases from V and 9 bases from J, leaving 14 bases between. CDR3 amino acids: CASSPQARLEQFF. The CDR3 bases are TGTGCCAGTAGTCCCCAGGCCCGACTTGAGCAGTTCTTC.

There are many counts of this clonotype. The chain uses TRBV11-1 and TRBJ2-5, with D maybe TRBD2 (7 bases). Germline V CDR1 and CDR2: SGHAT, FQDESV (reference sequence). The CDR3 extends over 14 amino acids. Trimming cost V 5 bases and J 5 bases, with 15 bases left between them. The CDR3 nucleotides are TGTGCCAGCAGCCCCCACAGGGAGGGGGAGACCCAGTACTTC. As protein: CASSPHREGETQYF.

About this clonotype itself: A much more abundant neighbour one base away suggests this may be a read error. The CDR3: CAGSLLGRDKDGYTF. CDR3 nucleotides: TGTGCCGGCAGTTTATTGGGCAGGGACAAAGATGGCTACACCTTC. This sequence joins TRBV28 and TRBJ1-2; D perhaps matches TRBD1 (6 bases). The CDR3 consists of 15 residues. Germline V CDR1 and CDR2: MDHEN, SYDVKM.

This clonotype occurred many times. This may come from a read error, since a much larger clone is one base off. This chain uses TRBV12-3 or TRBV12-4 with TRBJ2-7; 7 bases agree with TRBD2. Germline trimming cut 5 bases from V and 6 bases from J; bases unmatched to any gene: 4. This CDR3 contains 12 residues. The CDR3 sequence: CASSSGDLEQYV. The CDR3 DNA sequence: TGTGCCAGCAGTAGCGGGGACCTCGAGCAGTACGTC.

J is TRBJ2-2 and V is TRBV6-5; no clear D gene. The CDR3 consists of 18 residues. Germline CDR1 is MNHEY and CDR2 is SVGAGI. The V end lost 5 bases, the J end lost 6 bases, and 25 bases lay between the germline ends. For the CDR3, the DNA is TGTGCCAGCAGTCACCGCCCACCGGGCCCACCGGTCGCCGGGGAGCTGTTTTTT. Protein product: CASSHRPPGPPVAGELFF.

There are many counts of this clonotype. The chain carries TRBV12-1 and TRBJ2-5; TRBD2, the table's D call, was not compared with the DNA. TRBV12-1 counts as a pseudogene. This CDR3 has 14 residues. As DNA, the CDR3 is TGTGCCAGCAGCCTGGGACTAGCGGAAGAGACCCAGTACTTC. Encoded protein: CASSLGLAEETQYF.

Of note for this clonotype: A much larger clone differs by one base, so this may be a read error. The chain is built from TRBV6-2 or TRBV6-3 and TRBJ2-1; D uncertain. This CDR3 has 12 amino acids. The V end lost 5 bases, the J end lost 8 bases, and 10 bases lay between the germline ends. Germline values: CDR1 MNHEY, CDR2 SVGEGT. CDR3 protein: CASSHTADEQFF. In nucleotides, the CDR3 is TGTGCCAGCAGTCACACGGCCGATGAGCAGTTCTTC.

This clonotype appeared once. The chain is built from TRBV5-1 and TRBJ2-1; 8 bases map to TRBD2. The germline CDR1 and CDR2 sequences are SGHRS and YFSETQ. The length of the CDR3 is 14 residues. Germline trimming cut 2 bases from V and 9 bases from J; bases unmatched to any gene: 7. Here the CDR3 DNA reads TGCGCCAGCAGCTTTTCGGGGGGGCAGAGTGAGCAGTTCTTC. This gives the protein CASSFSGGQSEQFF.